The rows below give T cell receptor beta chains drawn from one sample of a study of blood T cell repertoires in COVID-19. TCRdb's copy holds only in-frame clones and misses some; the assay was immunoSEQ multiplex PCR. The sample includes about 88,000 clones, about nine tenths seen only once; the top ten take about 15%. Sequenced: peripheral blood. The receptors here all came from a male donor with acute or convalescent COVID-19. Both conserved end residues are part of each CDR3. The order of the fields is clone size, J gene, V gene, D gene, CDR3 DNA, CDR3 protein. D genes are given only for firm matches. Size is stated for part of the rows, as once, few or many counts, or as a class when the clone is expanded.

abundance: -; j_gene: TRBJ1-6; v_gene: TRBV3-1/TRBV3-2; d_gene: -; CDR3nt: TGTGCCAGCAGCCCATATAACTCCGCTCGGGGGTATAATTCACCCCTCCACTTT; CDR3aa: CASSPYNSARGYNSPLHF
abundance: -; j_gene: TRBJ2-3; v_gene: TRBV10-3; d_gene: -; CDR3nt: TGTGCCATCAGTCCCGGGGTGGGCAGTAGCACAGATACGCAGTATTTT; CDR3aa: CAISPGVGSSTDTQYF
abundance: -; j_gene: TRBJ1-3; v_gene: TRBV5-1; d_gene: -; CDR3nt: TGCGCCAGCAGCCAAGAAACAGGGCCCAGTGGAAACACCATATATTTT; CDR3aa: CASSQETGPSGNTIYF
abundance: once; j_gene: TRBJ1-6; v_gene: TRBV28; d_gene: -; CDR3nt: TGTGCCAGCAGTTTAATCGGGACTGATTCACCCCTCCACTTT; CDR3aa: CASSLIGTDSPLHF
abundance: -; j_gene: TRBJ1-6; v_gene: TRBV19; d_gene: -; CDR3nt: TGTGCCAGTAGTCGACAGGCTCTTACCCCTAATTCACCCCTCCACTTT; CDR3aa: CASSRQALTPNSPLHF
abundance: -; j_gene: TRBJ2-5; v_gene: TRBV28; d_gene: -; CDR3nt: TGTGCCAGCACCTTCCCAGGGCAGGGCGAAGAGACCCAGTACTTC; CDR3aa: CASTFPGQGEETQYF
abundance: -; j_gene: TRBJ2-2; v_gene: TRBV5-1; d_gene: TRBD1; CDR3nt: TGCGCCAGCAGCTTGTTGGACAGGGGGCTACAAGGCACCGGGGAGCTGTTTTTT; CDR3aa: CASSLLDRGLQGTGELFF
abundance: -; j_gene: TRBJ1-5; v_gene: TRBV6-1; d_gene: TRBD1; CDR3nt: TGTGCCAGCAGTGACCCAGGGGGCCATAGCAATCAGCCCCAGCATTTT; CDR3aa: CASSDPGGHSNQPQHF
abundance: -; j_gene: TRBJ1-6; v_gene: TRBV28; d_gene: -; CDR3nt: TGTGCCAGCAGTTTAATAGGGACGGCGGGAAATTCACCCCTCCACTTT; CDR3aa: CASSLIGTAGNSPLHF
abundance: few; j_gene: TRBJ2-2; v_gene: TRBV3-1/TRBV3-2; d_gene: TRBD2; CDR3nt: TGTGCCAGCAGCCACGGACCACCACTAGCGGCGACGGGCGGGGAGCTGTTTTTT; CDR3aa: CASSHGPPLAATGGELFF
abundance: -; j_gene: TRBJ2-5; v_gene: TRBV9; d_gene: -; CDR3nt: TGTGCCAGCAGTCCCGGGGGGCCCACCAGGGAGACCCAGTACTTC; CDR3aa: CASSPGGPTRETQYF
abundance: -; j_gene: TRBJ1-1; v_gene: TRBV9; d_gene: -; CDR3nt: TGTGCCAGCAGCGTAGCCCATCGCCCTATCACTGAAGCTTTCTTT; CDR3aa: CASSVAHRPITEAFF
abundance: -; j_gene: TRBJ1-2; v_gene: TRBV28; d_gene: TRBD1; CDR3nt: TGTGCCAGCAGTATTCCGGGACAGGGGTCCTATGGCTACACCTTC; CDR3aa: CASSIPGQGSYGYTF
abundance: -; j_gene: TRBJ1-2; v_gene: TRBV6-2/TRBV6-3; d_gene: -; CDR3nt: TGTGCCAGCAGTCAAAGGACAGTTTCCTATGGCTACACCTTC; CDR3aa: CASSQRTVSYGYTF
abundance: -; j_gene: TRBJ1-3; v_gene: TRBV6-5; d_gene: -; CDR3nt: TGTGCCAGCAGCCTCAGAGGCGGCTCTGGAAACACCATATATTTT; CDR3aa: CASSLRGGSGNTIYF
abundance: -; j_gene: TRBJ2-3; v_gene: TRBV7-2; d_gene: -; CDR3nt: TGTGCCAGCAGCGGAGCCACCCCAGATACGCAGTATTTT; CDR3aa: CASSGATPDTQYF
abundance: -; j_gene: TRBJ2-1; v_gene: TRBV5-1; d_gene: TRBD1; CDR3nt: TGCGCCAGCAGCTCAGACACAGGGGCCGATGAGCAGTTCTTC; CDR3aa: CASSSDTGADEQFF
abundance: -; j_gene: TRBJ1-4; v_gene: TRBV3-1/TRBV3-2; d_gene: TRBD1; CDR3nt: TGTGCCAGCAGCCAAAGGACAGGGGTTGAAAAACTGTTTTTT; CDR3aa: CASSQRTGVEKLFF
abundance: -; j_gene: TRBJ2-1; v_gene: TRBV6-5; d_gene: TRBD1; CDR3nt: TGTGCCAGCGGTTCGCCTAGGGACAGAAACAATGAGCAGTTCTTC; CDR3aa: CASGSPRDRNNEQFF
abundance: -; j_gene: TRBJ2-6; v_gene: TRBV28; d_gene: TRBD1; CDR3nt: TGTAAAGAGGGGACAGGGACTTTCTCTGGGGCCAACGTCCTGACTTTC; CDR3aa: CKEGTGTFSGANVLTF
abundance: -; j_gene: TRBJ2-2; v_gene: TRBV11-3; d_gene: -; CDR3nt: TGTGCCAGCAGCCAGCTACTAAACACCGGGGAGCTGTTTTTT; CDR3aa: CASSQLLNTGELFF
abundance: -; j_gene: TRBJ1-4; v_gene: TRBV9; d_gene: -; CDR3nt: TGTGCCAGCGGGGGGACGGCCGCTAATGAAAAACTGTTTTTT; CDR3aa: CASGGTAANEKLFF
abundance: -; j_gene: TRBJ2-5; v_gene: TRBV24-1; d_gene: TRBD2; CDR3nt: TGTGCCGCCGGGGGGTCCCAAGAGACCCAGTACTTC; CDR3aa: CAAGGSQETQYF
abundance: -; j_gene: TRBJ1-3; v_gene: TRBV5-5; d_gene: -; CDR3nt: TGTGCCAGCAGCCCGGCGGGGGCTGGCGGAAACACCATATATTTT; CDR3aa: CASSPAGAGGNTIYF
abundance: -; j_gene: TRBJ2-1; v_gene: TRBV5-4; d_gene: -; CDR3nt: TGTGCCAGCAGCTTGGCCGGGGGGCCCAGCAATGAGCAGTTCTTC; CDR3aa: CASSLAGGPSNEQFF
abundance: -; j_gene: TRBJ2-2; v_gene: TRBV19; d_gene: TRBD1; CDR3nt: TGTGCCAGTAGTAACACAGTCGGGACAGCTAACACCGGGGAGCTGTTTTTT; CDR3aa: CASSNTVGTANTGELFF
abundance: once; j_gene: TRBJ1-2; v_gene: TRBV2; d_gene: -; CDR3nt: TGTGCCAGCGTTGGGCAGGGCTTGGGTTATGGCTACACCTTC; CDR3aa: CASVGQGLGYGYTF
abundance: once; j_gene: TRBJ1-3; v_gene: TRBV28; d_gene: -; CDR3nt: TGTGCCAGCAGTTTTGGGGGAGCGGGGTCTGGAAACACCATATATTTT; CDR3aa: CASSFGGAGSGNTIYF
abundance: few; j_gene: TRBJ1-2; v_gene: TRBV20-1; d_gene: TRBD1; CDR3nt: TGCAGTGCTAGTACAGGGGCTTCTTCTAACTATGGCTACACCTTC; CDR3aa: CSASTGASSNYGYTF
abundance: -; j_gene: TRBJ1-2; v_gene: TRBV15; d_gene: -; CDR3nt: TGTGCCACCAGCATCACCCCGGGGGTCGGGGATGGCTACACCTTC; CDR3aa: CATSITPGVGDGYTF
abundance: -; j_gene: TRBJ1-1; v_gene: TRBV2; d_gene: TRBD1; CDR3nt: TGTGCCAGCACCCGGGACAGCCTGGGTCACACTGAAGCTTTCTTT; CDR3aa: CASTRDSLGHTEAFF
abundance: -; j_gene: TRBJ1-6; v_gene: TRBV5-1; d_gene: -; CDR3nt: TGCGCCAGCAGGGCCGGGACGGGAGCCTATAATTCACCCCTCCACTTT; CDR3aa: CASRAGTGAYNSPLHF
abundance: -; j_gene: TRBJ2-1; v_gene: TRBV6-1; d_gene: -; CDR3nt: TGTGCCAGCAGTGAATACCGAACAGACAATGAGCAGTTCTTC; CDR3aa: CASSEYRTDNEQFF
abundance: -; j_gene: TRBJ1-2; v_gene: TRBV2; d_gene: TRBD1; CDR3nt: TGTGCCAGCAGTGTACAGGGGCTGGACTATGGCTACACCTTC; CDR3aa: CASSVQGLDYGYTF
abundance: once; j_gene: TRBJ1-2; v_gene: TRBV12-3/TRBV12-4; d_gene: -; CDR3nt: TGTGCCAGCAGTTTTTTCTACGATGGCTACACCTTC; CDR3aa: CASSFFYDGYTF
abundance: -; j_gene: TRBJ1-1; v_gene: TRBV24-1; d_gene: -; CDR3nt: TGTGCCACCAGTGCCTCGACACCTTGGAACACTGAAGCTTTCTTT; CDR3aa: CATSASTPWNTEAFF
abundance: few; j_gene: TRBJ1-2; v_gene: TRBV11-2; d_gene: TRBD1; CDR3nt: TGTGCCAGCAGCGCCGGGGGACAGGGTAATAAAGGCTACACCTTC; CDR3aa: CASSAGGQGNKGYTF